This T cell receptor beta chain was sequenced in a study of CD8+ T cells in alopecia areata. The sample's treatment: oral pan-JAK inhibitor, 5-10 mg twice daily. It was from PBMCs that CD4+ and CD8+ T cells were sorted. Notes on this clone: Its target is not known. The same CDR3 also results from other DNA sequences found in this sample.

Trimming removed 3 bases from V and 0 bases from J, with 6 bases in between. The CDR3 contains 14 residues. CDR1 is SQVTM, CDR2 ANQGSEA, per germline. Findings and caveats of the study: Sequence data from scalp samples additionally include resident alphabeta T cells of normal skin. A large proportion of expanded lesional clones were detected persisting in scalp and blood during tofacitinib.

Extraction of RNA preceded its reverse transcription into cDNA, which served as the sequencing template. The assay was immunoSEQ multiplex PCR, and TCRdb's table has in-frame clones only and misses some. The profile shows 120,000 to 150,000 clones, around 83% of them singletons. V gene TRBV29-1 combines with J gene TRBJ2-6; D call uncertain. The sequence was collected from a human donor with alopecia areata. The material was CD8+ T cells sorted from blood, obtained at week 4, from a patient treated with tofacitinib. This CDR3 is CSVETGSGANVLTF. CDR3 sequence (DNA): TGCAGCGTTGAGACGGGCTCTGGGGCCAACGTCCTGACTTTC.